These 9 T cell receptor beta chains came from one sample sequenced in a study of cytomegalovirus exposure and HLA in healthy donors. The PCR used 60 Vbeta and 13 Jbeta primers. This table comes from immunoSEQ multiplex PCR, and its TCRdb copy is limited to in-frame clones, with some not included. The repertoire has approximately 85,000 clones, approximately 80% of them found once; the top ten carry roughly 25%. The sequencing input was PBMCs. The receptors shown here come from a woman aged 50 to 60 in good health and CMV-seropositive.

V is TRBV7-6 and J is TRBJ2-2; 9 bases are a match to TRBD2. Unmatched junction bases numbered 0, after V lost 0 bases and J lost 1 base. Germline CDR1 SGHVS, CDR2 FNYEAQ. This CDR3 contains 16 residues. This CDR3 is CASSLAAGGNTGELFF. The CDR3 nucleotides read TGTGCCAGCAGCTTAGCAGCGGGAGGGAACACCGGGGAGCTGTTTTTT.

A few counts support this clone. This rearrangement joins TRBV7-8 to TRBJ2-1; 13 bases map to TRBD2. Germline V lookup: CDR1 SGHVS, CDR2 FQNEAQ. The CDR3 runs to 17 residues. V trimming: 1 base; J trimming: 8 bases; junction bases outside the gene matches: 8. The CDR3 is CASSLEGGTSGAYEQFF. As DNA, the CDR3 is TGTGCCAGCAGCTTAGAGGGTGGGACTAGCGGGGCATATGAGCAGTTCTTC. Combining the CDR3 with reference TRBV7-8 and TRBJ2-1 gives the whole variable domain GAGVSQSPRYKVAKRGQDVALRCDPISGHVSLFWYQQALGQGPEFLTYFQNEAQLDKSGLPSDRFFAERPEGSVSTLKIQRTQQEDSAVYLCASSLEGGTSGAYEQFFGPGTRLTVL.

V and J are TRBV5-4 and TRBJ1-6; weak D call: TRBD1 (5 bases). The V and J ends lost 2 bases and 7 bases respectively, with 10 bases between them. The V gene's germline CDR1 is SGHNT and CDR2 YYREEE (reference sequence). This CDR3 spans 14 amino acids. The CDR3 DNA sequence: TGTGCCAGCAGCTTAGGGCAGGGAAATTCACCCCTCCACTTT. Amino acid sequence: CASSLGQGNSPLHF.

Comment on this clone: The junction differs from germline at one of its ends, possibly a read error. This same CDR3 is encoded by further DNA sequences in the sample. This sequence joins TRBV7-9 and TRBJ2-7, with D tentatively TRBD2 (5 bases). Germline V CDR1 and CDR2: SEHNR, FQNEAQ (reference sequence). The CDR3 runs 12 residues. Here the CDR3 DNA reads TGTTCCAGCAGCTTAGACTACCGCGAGCAGTACTTC. This translates into CSSSLDYREQYF.

The chain employs TRBV11-2 and TRBJ2-7; D ambiguous. Trimming took 2 bases from V and 3 from J, leaving 8 bases between them. The CDR3 sequence is 13 residues long. Per germline, CDR1 SGHAT and CDR2 FQNNGV. The CDR3 reads CASSLRLGYEQYV. The CDR3 DNA follows: TGTGCCAGCAGCTTAAGGCTAGGCTACGAGCAGTACGTC.

On this clone: Other DNA sequences in the sample encode the same CDR3. The chain is built from TRBV7-3 and TRBJ2-2; 7 bases match TRBD1. V shed 5 bases and J 2 bases; nucleotides not matched to a gene: 2. The germline gives CDR1 SGHTA, CDR2 FQGTGA. The CDR3 covers 14 residues. This CDR3 reads CASSRQGNTGELFF. The CDR3 coding sequence is TGTGCCAGCAGCCGACAGGGTAACACCGGGGAGCTGTTTTTT. The full variable domain, in which reference TRBV7-3 and TRBJ2-2 provide the parts outside the CDR3, is GAGVSQTPSNKVTEKGKYVELRCDPISGHTALYWYRQSLGQGPEFLIYFQGTGAADDSGLPNDRFFAVRPEGSVSTLKIQRTERGDSAVYLCASSRQGNTGELFFGEGSRLTVL.

The chain uses TRBV6-6 and TRBJ2-1; 7 bases are a match to TRBD1. The CDR3 length is 15 residues. V lost 1 base and J lost 8; bases outside the gene matches: 8. CDR1 MNHNY and CDR2 SVGAGI come from the germline V gene (reference sequence). CDR3 region: CASSYFPDRSDEQFF. CDR3 in DNA: TGTGCCAGCAGTTACTTCCCGGACAGGTCGGATGAGCAGTTCTTC.

The chain uses TRBV30 and TRBJ2-1, with D possibly being TRBD1 (6 bases). This CDR3 has 12 amino acids. V lost 2 bases and J 9 bases, leaving 11 bases between the germline ends. CDR1 GTSNPN and CDR2 SVGIG come from the germline V gene (reference sequence). CDR3 sequence: CAWSPTGVEQFF. The CDR3 region has the DNA TGTGCCTGGAGTCCGACAGGAGTTGAGCAGTTCTTC.

This clone showed up just once. The rearrangement links TRBV5-4 to TRBJ1-6; 7 positions agree with TRBD1. This CDR3 has 16 residues. From germline, CDR1 is SGHNT and CDR2 YYREEE (reference sequence). Germline trimming cut 0 bases from V and 5 bases from J; bases unmatched to any gene: 5. The CDR3 sequence is CASSLGGGVHNSPLHF. The CDR3 region has the DNA TGTGCCAGCAGCTTGGGAGGGGGCGTCCATAATTCACCCCTCCACTTT.